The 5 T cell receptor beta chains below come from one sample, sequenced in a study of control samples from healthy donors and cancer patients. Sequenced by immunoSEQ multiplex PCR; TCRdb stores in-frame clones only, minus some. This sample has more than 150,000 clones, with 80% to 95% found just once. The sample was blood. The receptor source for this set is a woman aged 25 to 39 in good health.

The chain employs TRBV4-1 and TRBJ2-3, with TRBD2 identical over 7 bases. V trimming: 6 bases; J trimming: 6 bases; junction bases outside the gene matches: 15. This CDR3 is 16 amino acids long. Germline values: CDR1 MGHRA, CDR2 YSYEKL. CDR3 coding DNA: TGCGCCAGCAGAGGGGTAGCGGGCAAGTTTGTGGATACGCAGTATTTT. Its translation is CASRGVAGKFVDTQYF.

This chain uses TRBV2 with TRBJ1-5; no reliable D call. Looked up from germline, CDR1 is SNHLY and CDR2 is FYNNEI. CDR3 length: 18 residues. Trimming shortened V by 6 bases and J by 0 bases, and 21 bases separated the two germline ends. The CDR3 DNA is TGTGCCAGCAGACGCCCCGGATTTGGCCAGTATAGCAATCAGCCCCAGCATTTT. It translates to CASRRPGFGQYSNQPQHF.

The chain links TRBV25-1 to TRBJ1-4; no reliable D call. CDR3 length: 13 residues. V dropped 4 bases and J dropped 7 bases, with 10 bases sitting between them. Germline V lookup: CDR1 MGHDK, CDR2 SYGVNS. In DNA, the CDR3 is TGTGCCAGCAGTGTCAACCGAGGTGAAAAACTGTTTTTT. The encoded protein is CASSVNRGEKLFF.

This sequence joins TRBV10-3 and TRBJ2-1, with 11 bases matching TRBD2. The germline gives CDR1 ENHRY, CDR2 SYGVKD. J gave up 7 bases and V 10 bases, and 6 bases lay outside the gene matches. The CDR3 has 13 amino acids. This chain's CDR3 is CATLPSGRNEQFF. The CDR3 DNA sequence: TGTGCCACCTTACCTAGCGGGAGGAATGAGCAGTTCTTC.

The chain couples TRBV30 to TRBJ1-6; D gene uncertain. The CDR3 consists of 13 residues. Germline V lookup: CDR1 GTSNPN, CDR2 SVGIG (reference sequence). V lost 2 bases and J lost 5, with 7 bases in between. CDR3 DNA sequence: TGTGCCTGGAGTCCCCAGAATAATTCACCCCTCCACTTT. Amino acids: CAWSPQNNSPLHF.